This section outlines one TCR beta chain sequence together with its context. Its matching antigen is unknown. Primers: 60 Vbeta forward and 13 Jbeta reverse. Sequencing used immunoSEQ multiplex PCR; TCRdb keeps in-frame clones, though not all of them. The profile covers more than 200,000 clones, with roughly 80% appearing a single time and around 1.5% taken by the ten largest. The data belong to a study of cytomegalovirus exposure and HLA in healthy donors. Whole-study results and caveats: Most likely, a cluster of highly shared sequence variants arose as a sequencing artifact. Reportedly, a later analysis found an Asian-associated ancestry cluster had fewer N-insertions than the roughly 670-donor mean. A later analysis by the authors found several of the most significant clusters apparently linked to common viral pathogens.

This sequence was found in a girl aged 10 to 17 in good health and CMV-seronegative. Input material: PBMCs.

DNA of the CDR3: TGTGCCAGCAGTTCCCATACCCTTCTACCCCCCCAGCATTTT. Encoded protein: CASSSHTLLPPQHF. The rearrangement joins TRBV27 to TRBJ1-5, with D uncertain. The CDR3 loop spans 14 amino acids. CDR1 MNHEY and CDR2 SMNVEV come from the germline V gene (reference sequence). V was shortened by 4 bases and J by 10 bases, with 17 bases between the two germline ends.